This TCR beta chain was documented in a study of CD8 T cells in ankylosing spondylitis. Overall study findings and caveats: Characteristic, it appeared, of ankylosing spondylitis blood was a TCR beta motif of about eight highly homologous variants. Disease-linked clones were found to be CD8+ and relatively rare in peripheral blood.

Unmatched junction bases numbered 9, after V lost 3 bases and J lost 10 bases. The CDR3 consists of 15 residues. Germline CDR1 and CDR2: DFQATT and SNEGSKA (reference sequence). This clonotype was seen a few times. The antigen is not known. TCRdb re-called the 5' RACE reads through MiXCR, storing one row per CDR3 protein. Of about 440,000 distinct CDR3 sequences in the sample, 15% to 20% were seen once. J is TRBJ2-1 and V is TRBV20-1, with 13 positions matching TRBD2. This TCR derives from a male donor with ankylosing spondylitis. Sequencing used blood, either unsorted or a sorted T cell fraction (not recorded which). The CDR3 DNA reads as TGCAGTGCTAGCAAAGTAGCGGGACTAGCGGGAGAGCAGTTCTTC. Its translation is CSASKVAGLAGEQFF.